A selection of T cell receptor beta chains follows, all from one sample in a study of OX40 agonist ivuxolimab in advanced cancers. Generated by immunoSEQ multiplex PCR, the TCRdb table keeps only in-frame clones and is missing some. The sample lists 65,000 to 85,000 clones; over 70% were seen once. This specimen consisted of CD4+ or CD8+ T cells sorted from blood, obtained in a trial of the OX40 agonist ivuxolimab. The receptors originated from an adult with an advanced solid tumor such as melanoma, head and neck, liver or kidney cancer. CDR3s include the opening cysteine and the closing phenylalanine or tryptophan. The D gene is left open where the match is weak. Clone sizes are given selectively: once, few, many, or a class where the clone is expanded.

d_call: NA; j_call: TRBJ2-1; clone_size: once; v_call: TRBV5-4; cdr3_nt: TGTGCCAGCAGCCCCCTGTCCGGAGCGGAGCAGTTCTTC; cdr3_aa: CASSPLSGAEQFF
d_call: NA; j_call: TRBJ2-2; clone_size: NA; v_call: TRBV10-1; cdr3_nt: TGCGCCAGCAGTGGGGGAGCGAGCACCGGGGAGCTGTTTTTT; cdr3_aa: CASSGGASTGELFF
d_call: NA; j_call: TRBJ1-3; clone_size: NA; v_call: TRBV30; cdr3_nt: TGTGCCTGGAGTCGAGGAAACTCTGGAAACACCATATATTTT; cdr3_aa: CAWSRGNSGNTIYF
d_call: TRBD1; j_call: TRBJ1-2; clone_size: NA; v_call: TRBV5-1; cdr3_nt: TGCGCCAGCAGCTCCACAGGGGAGGGGGGCTACACCTTC; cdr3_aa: CASSSTGEGGYTF
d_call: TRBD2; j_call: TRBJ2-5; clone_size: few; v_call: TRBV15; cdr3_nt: TGTGCCACCAGCAGAACCGGGACTAGCGGGAGGGGCCAAGAGACCCAGTACTTC; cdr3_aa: CATSRTGTSGRGQETQYF
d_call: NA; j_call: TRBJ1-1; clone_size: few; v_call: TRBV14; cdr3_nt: TGTGCCAGCAGCCATTTTGTCGGCAACACTGAAGCTTTCTTT; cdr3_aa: CASSHFVGNTEAFF
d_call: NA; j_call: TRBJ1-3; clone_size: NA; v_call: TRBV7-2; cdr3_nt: TGTGCCAGCAGCCTAACTAGGGGGTCTGGAAACACCATATATTTT; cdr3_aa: CASSLTRGSGNTIYF
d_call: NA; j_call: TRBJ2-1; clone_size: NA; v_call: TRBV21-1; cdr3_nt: TGTGCCAGCAGCAAAGTGGCGGGCCTAGGCACTAGCGGGAGAGAACCCCACGACTACAATGAGCAGTTCTTC; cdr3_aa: CASSKVAGLGTSGREPHDYNEQFF
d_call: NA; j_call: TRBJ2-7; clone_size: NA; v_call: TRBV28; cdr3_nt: TGTGCCAGCAGTCAACTCGGGGGCCACAGGGCGGGGAAGGGGTCCTACGAGCAGTACTTC; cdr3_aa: CASSQLGGHRAGKGSYEQYF
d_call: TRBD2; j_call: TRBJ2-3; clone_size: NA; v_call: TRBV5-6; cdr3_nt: TGTGCCAGCAGCTTGATGCTAGCGGGCACAGATACGCAGTATTTT; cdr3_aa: CASSLMLAGTDTQYF
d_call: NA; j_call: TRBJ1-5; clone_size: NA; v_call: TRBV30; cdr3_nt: TGTGCCTGGAGCATCCGGGAAAATCAGCCCCAGCATTTT; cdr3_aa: CAWSIRENQPQHF
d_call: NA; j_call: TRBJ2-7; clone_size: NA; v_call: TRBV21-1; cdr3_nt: TGTGCCAGCACCTCAACCAGGGGGGCGATCTACGAGCAGTACTTC; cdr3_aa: CASTSTRGAIYEQYF
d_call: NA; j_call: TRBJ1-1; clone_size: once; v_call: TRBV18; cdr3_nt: TGTGCCAGCTCACGGGGAGTGGACACTGAAGCTTTCTTT; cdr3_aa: CASSRGVDTEAFF
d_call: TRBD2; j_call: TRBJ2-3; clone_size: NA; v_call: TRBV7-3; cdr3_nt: TGTGCCAGCAGCTTAACGAGAACTAGCGGGGGGGCGACAGATACGCAGTATTTT; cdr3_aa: CASSLTRTSGGATDTQYF
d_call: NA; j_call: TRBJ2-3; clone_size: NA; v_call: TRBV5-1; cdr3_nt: TGCGCCAGCAGCTTGGAAGGGGTCACAGATACGCAGTATTTT; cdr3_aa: CASSLEGVTDTQYF
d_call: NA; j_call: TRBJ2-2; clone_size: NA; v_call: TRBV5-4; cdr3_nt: TGTGCCAGCAGCTCAGTGACACCTAACACCGGGGAGCTGTTTTTT; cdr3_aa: CASSSVTPNTGELFF